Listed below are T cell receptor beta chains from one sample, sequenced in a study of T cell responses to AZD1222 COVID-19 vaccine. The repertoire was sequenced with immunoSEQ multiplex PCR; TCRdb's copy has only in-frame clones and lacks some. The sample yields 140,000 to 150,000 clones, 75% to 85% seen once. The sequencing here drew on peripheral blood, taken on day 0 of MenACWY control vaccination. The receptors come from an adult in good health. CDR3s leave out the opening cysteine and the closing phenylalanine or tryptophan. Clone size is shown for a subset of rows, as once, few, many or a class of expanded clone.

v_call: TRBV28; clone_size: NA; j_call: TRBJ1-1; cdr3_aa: ASTTSPRGAF
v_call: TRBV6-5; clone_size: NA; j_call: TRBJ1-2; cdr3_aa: ASSSREPLYGYT
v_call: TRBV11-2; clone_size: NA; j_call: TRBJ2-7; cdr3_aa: ASSPRLAGSSYEQY
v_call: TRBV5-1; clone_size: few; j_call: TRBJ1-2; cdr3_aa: ASSPAGGGGYGYT
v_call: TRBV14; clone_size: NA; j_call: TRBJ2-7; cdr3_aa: ASSPPGLAGYEQY
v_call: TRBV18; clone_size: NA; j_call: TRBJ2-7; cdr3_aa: ASSPRGGGASTYEQY
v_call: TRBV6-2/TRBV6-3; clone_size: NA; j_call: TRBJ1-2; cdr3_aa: ASSYWGQGDGYT
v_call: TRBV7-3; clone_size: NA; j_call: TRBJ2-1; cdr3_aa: ASSPAGGQHNEQF
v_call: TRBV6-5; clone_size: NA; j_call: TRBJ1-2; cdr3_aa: ASSSGGAYGYT
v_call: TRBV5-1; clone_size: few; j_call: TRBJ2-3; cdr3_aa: ASSTGQGTDTQY
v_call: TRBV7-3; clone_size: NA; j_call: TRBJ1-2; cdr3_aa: ASANPGGYT
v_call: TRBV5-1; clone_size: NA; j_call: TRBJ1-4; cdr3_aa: ASSLRPTTNEKLF
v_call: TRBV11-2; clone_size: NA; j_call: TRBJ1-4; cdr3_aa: ASSMGATTNEKLF
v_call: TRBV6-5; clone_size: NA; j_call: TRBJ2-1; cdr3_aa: ASSYAASYNEQF
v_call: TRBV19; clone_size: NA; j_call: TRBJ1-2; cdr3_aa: ASSIDRRGGGGYT
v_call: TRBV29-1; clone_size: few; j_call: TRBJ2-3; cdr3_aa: SVETYTDSTDTQY
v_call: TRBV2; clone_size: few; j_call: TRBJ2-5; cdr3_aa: ASRALRGPSQETQY
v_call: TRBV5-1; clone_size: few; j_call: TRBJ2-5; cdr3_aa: ASSLDLQKTQY
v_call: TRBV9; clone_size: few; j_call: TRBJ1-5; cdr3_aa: ASSVADTYQPQH
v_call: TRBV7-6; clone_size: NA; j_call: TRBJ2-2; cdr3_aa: ASSLSGGVYTGELF
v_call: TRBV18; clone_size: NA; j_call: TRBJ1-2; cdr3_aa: ASDTATGGSGYT
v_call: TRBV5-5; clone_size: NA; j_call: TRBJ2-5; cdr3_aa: ASSSGLETQY
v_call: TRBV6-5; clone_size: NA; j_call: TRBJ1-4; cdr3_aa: ASSSGTGAEKLF
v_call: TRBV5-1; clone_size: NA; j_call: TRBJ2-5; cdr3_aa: ASSLEGTETQY
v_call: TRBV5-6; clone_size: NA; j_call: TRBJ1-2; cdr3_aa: ASSLVGDGNYGYT
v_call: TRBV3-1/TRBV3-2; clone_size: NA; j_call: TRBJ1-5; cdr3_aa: ASSQGTLSNQPQH
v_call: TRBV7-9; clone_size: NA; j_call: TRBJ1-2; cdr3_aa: ASSSGQHNYGYT
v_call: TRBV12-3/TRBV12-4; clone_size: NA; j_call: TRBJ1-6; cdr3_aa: ASSLEASPLH
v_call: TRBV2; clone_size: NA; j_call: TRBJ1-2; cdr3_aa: ASIAGAYGYT
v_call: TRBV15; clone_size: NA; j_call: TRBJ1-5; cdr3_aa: ATSSGLGQPQH
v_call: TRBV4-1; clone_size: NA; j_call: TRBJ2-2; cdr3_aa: ATRREGTGELF
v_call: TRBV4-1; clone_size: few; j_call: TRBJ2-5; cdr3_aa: ASSQRDRVKETQY
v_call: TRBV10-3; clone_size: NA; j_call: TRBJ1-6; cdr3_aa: AISAGGSSYNSPLH
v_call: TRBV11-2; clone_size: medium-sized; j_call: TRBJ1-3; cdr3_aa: ASSLGGAGGNTIY
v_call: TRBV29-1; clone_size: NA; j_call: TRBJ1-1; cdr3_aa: SVGRGNTEAF
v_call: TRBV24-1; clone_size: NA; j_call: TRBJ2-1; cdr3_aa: AIGGQGESYNEQF
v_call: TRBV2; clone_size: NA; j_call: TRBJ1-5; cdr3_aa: ASSVDRNPNQPQH
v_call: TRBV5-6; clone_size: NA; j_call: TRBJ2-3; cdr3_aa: ASSLRDRSTDTQY
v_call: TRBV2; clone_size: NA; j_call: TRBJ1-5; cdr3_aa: ASSIQDNSNQPQH
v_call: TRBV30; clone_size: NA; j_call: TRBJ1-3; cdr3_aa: AWSTGSAGNTIY
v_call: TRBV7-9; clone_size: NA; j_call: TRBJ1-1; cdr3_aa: ASSQQGLNTEAF
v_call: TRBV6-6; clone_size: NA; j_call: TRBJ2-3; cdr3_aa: ASSYSGADTQY
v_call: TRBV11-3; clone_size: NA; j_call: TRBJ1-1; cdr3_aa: ASSQGVATEAF
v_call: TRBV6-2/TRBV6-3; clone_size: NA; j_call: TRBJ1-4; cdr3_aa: ASSGIITNEKLF
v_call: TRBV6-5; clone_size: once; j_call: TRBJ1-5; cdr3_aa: ASRLTVNSNQPQH
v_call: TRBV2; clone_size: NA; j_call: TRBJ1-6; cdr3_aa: ASSGRHPSYNSPLH
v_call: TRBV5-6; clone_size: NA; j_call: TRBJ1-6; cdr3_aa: ASSPGTGNSPLH
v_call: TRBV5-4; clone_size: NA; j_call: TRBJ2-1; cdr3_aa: ASSLEGLAGGAYNEQF
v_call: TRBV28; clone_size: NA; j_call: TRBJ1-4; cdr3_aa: ASRGTATNEKLF
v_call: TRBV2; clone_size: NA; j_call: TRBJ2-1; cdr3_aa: ASRGDWANEQF
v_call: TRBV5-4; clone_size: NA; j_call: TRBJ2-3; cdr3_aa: ASSLSTDTQY
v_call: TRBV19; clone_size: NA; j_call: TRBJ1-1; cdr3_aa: ASSKDREFTEAF